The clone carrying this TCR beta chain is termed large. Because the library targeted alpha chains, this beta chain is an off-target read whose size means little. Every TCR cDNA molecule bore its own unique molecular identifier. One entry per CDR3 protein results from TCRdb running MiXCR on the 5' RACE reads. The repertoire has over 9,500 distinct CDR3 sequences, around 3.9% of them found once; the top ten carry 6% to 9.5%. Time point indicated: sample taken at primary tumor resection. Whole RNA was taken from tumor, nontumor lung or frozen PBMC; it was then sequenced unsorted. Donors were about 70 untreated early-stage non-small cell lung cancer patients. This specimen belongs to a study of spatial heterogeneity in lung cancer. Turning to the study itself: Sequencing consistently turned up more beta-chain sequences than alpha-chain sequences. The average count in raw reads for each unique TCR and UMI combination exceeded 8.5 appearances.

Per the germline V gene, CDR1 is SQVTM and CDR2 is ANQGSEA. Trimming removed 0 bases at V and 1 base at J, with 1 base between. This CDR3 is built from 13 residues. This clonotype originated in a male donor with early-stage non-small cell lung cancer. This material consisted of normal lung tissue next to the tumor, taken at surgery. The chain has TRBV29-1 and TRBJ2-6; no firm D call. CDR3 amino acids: CSVEESGANVLTF. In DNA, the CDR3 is TGCAGCGTTGAAGAGTCTGGGGCCAACGTCCTGACTTTC.